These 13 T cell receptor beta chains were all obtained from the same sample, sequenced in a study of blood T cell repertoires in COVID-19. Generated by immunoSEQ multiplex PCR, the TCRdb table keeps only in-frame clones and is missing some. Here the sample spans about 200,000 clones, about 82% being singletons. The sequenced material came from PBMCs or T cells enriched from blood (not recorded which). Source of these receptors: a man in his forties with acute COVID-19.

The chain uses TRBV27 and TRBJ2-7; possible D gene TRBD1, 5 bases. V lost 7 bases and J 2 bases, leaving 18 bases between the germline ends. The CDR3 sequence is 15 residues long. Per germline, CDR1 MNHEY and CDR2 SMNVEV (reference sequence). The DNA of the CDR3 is TGTGCCAGCATGACCTCGGCAGGGATCACCTACGAGCAGTACTTC. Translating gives CASMTSAGITYEQYF.

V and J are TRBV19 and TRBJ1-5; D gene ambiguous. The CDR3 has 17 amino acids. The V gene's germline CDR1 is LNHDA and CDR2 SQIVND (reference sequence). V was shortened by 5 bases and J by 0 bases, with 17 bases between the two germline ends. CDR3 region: CASSLGESQDSNQPQHF. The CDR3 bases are TGTGCCAGTAGTCTTGGGGAGAGTCAGGATAGCAATCAGCCCCAGCATTTT.

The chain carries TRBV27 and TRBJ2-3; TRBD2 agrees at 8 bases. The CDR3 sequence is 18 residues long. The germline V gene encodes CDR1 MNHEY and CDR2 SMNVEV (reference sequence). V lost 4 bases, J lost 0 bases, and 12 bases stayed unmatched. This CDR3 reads CASSSFSGGGRSTDTQYF. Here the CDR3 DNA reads TGTGCCAGCAGTTCATTCTCGGGGGGGGGCCGAAGCACAGATACGCAGTATTTT.

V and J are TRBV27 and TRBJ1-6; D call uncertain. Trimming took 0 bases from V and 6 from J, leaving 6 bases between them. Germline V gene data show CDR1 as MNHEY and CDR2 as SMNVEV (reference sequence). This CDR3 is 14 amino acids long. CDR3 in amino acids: CASSLSERNSPLHF. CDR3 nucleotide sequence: TGTGCCAGCAGTTTATCGGAGCGTAATTCACCCCTCCACTTT.

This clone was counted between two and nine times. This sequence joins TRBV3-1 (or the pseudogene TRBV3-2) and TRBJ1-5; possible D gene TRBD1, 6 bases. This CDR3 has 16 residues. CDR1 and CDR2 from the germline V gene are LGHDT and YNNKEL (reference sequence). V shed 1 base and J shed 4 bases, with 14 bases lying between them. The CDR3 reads CASSQGTVRRNQPQHF. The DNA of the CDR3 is TGTGCCAGCAGCCAAGGGACAGTAAGGAGGAATCAGCCCCAGCATTTT.

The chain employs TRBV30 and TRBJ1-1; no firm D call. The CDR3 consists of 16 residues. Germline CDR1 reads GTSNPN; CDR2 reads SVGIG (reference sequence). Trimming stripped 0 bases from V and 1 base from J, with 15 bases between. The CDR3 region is CAWSVPREVKNTEAFF. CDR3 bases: TGTGCCTGGAGTGTACCGCGAGAGGTAAAGAACACTGAAGCTTTCTTT.

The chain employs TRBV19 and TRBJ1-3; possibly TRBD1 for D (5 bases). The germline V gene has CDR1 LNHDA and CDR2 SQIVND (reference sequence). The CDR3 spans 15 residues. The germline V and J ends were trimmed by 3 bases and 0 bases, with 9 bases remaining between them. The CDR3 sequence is CASSMGLFSGNTIYF. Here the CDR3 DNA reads TGTGCCAGTAGTATGGGACTATTCTCTGGAAACACCATATATTTT.

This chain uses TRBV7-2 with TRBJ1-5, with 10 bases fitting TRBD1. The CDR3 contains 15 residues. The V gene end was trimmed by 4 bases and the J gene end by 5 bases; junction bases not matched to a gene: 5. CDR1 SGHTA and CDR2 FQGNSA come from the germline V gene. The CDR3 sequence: CASSSGTGAYQPQHF. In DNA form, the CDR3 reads TGTGCCAGCAGCTCCGGGACAGGGGCGTATCAGCCCCAGCATTTT. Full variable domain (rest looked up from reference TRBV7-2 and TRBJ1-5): GAGVSQSPSNKVTEKGKDVELRCDPISGHTALYWYRQSLGQGLEFLIYFQGNSAPDKSGLPSDRFSAERTGGSVSTLTIQRTQQEDSAVYLCASSSGTGAYQPQHFGDGTRLSIL.

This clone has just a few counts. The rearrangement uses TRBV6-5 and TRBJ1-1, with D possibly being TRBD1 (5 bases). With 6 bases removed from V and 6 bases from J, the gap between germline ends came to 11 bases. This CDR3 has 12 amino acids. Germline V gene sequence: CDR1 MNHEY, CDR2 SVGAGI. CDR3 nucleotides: TGTGCCAGCAGGGTGACAGACTCTGAAGCTTTCTTT. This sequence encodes CASRVTDSEAFF.

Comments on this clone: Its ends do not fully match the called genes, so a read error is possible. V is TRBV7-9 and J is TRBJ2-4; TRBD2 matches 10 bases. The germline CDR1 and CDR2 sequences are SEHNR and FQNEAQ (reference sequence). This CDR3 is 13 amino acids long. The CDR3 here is CASSLAGANIQYF. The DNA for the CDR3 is TGTGCCAGCAGCCTAGCGGGAGCGAACATTCAGTACTTC.

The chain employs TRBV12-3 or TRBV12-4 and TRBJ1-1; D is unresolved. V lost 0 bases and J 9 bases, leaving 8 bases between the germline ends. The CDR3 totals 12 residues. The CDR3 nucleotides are TGTGCCAGCAGTTTAGCACAGTCGAAAGCTTTCTTT. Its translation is CASSLAQSKAFF.

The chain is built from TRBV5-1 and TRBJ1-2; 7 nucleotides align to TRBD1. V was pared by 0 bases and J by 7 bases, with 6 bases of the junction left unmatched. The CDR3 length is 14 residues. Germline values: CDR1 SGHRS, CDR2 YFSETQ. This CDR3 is CASSLADREVGYTF. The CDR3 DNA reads TGCGCCAGCAGCTTGGCCGACAGGGAAGTTGGCTACACCTTC.

This chain's CDR3 is CATSDFRSGGYNEQFF. DNA for the CDR3: TGTGCCACCAGTGATTTTCGGAGCGGGGGCTACAATGAGCAGTTCTTC. V usage is TRBV24-1 and J usage is TRBJ2-1; 8 nucleotides line up with TRBD2. With V trimmed by 1 base and J by 3 bases, 4 bases remained unmatched. The CDR3 runs to 16 residues. Germline V gene lookup returns CDR1 KGHDR and CDR2 SFDVKD.